This T cell receptor (beta chain) was captured in a study of T cells after yellow fever vaccination. The study's findings and limits: Peaking faster, on day 5 versus 15, the secondary response was nonetheless weaker. Researchers noted that a small share of clonotypes showed up in both CD4 and CD8 compartments.

Via MiXCR, TCRdb re-called the 5' RACE reads, giving one row per CDR3 protein. The table has 300,000 to 400,000 distinct CDR3 sequences, about 10% seen once. The CDR3 extends over 15 amino acids. Trimming shortened V by 7 bases and J by 3 bases, and 13 bases separated the two germline ends. In germline, CDR1 is MNHNY, CDR2 SVGAGI (reference sequence). This clonotype has only a few counts. What it binds is not known. The source is a man younger than 35 who received the YFV17D yellow fever vaccine. The input for sequencing was CD4+ T cells sorted from PBMCs, taken 45 days after the yellow fever booster vaccination. The V gene is TRBV6-6, the J gene TRBJ1-6; D gene ambiguous. CDR3 residues: CASKPRTFYNSPLHF. The CDR3 bases are TGTGCCAGCAAGCCTCGGACCTTCTATAATTCACCCCTCCACTTT.